The 26 T cell receptor beta chains below come from one sample, sequenced in a study of blood T cells in healthy people across ages. Alongside a J-beta primer mix, a sample-barcoded 5' primer served in a second PCR lasting roughly 7 to 11 cycles. TCRdb itself ran the 5' RACE reads through MiXCR, one entry per CDR3 protein. Among approximately 940,000 distinct CDR3 sequences listed, around 49% were seen once. The specimen sequenced was blood. These receptors were collected from a man aged 25-45 years in good health.

The V gene is TRBV4-2, the J gene TRBJ2-1; TRBD2 aligns across 8 bases. Trimming removed 0 bases from V and 6 bases from J; junction bases left unmatched: 7. This CDR3 spans 16 amino acids. Germline V gene data show CDR1 as LGHNA and CDR2 as YNFKEQ. The CDR3 loop reads CASSQDNSGIPNEQFF. CDR3 nucleotide sequence: TGTGCCAGCAGCCAAGATAATAGCGGGATCCCCAATGAGCAGTTCTTC.

The chain couples TRBV7-2 to TRBJ2-7; 7 bases map to TRBD1. Germline V lookup: CDR1 SGHTA, CDR2 FQGNSA. Trimming cost V 5 bases and J 6 bases; bases outside gene matches: 10. The CDR3 has 14 residues. The CDR3 DNA follows: TGTGCCAGCAGCCCCTACAGGGGTCAGGGCGAGCAGTACTTC. This codes for CASSPYRGQGEQYF.

The chain employs TRBV12-3 or TRBV12-4 and TRBJ1-1; unclear D gene. V was cut by 5 bases and J by 1 base, with 11 bases left in between. The CDR3 loop spans 14 amino acids. CDR3 amino acids: CASSPSVPNTEAFF. Here the CDR3 DNA reads TGTGCCAGCAGTCCCTCCGTACCGAACACTGAAGCTTTCTTT.

V is TRBV2 and J is TRBJ2-7, with 10 positions matching TRBD1. In germline, CDR1 is SNHLY, CDR2 FYNNEI. The CDR3 has 16 residues. After removal of 0 bases from V and 5 bases from J, the junction contained 7 bases not matched to a gene. The CDR3 nucleotides read TGTGCCAGCAGTGAAGCGCTTGGGACAGGGGACCACGAGCAGTACTTC. Translation: CASSEALGTGDHEQYF.

The rearrangement uses TRBV7-3 and TRBJ2-3; 7 bases line up with TRBD2. CDR3 length equals 12 residues. Looked up from germline, CDR1 is SGHTA and CDR2 is FQGTGA. J gave up 8 bases and V 4 bases, and 3 bases lay outside the gene matches. The CDR3 loop is CASSSREGTQYF. In DNA form, the CDR3 reads TGTGCCAGCAGCTCGAGGGAGGGTACGCAGTATTTT.

This clonotype was observed once. The chain recombines TRBV20-1 with TRBJ2-4; the D gene is possibly TRBD1 (5 bases). Trimming stripped 6 bases from V and 0 bases from J, with 12 bases between. Germline lookup yields CDR1 DFQATT and CDR2 SNEGSKA (reference sequence). The CDR3 contains 14 residues. The CDR3 reads CSATDSLAKNIQYF. CDR3 coding DNA: TGCAGTGCGACAGACAGCTTAGCCAAAAACATTCAGTACTTC.

This clonotype was picked up a small number of times. The chain uses TRBV28 and TRBJ1-2; the D gene is possibly TRBD1 (5 bases). Per the germline V gene, CDR1 is MDHEN and CDR2 is SYDVKM. Trimming shortened V by 5 bases and J by 5 bases, and 6 bases separated the two germline ends. The CDR3 extends over 11 amino acids. CDR3 coding DNA: TGTGCCAGCAGTCGACAGTATGGCTACACCTTC. Protein product: CASSRQYGYTF.

This clonotype has just a few counts. The chain links TRBV6-5 to TRBJ2-1, with 7 bases lining up with TRBD2. Germline values: CDR1 MNHEY, CDR2 SVGAGI. V shed 2 bases and J 7 bases; nucleotides not matched to a gene: 5. The length of the CDR3 is 14 residues. The CDR3 nucleotides are TGTGCCAGCAGTTACGCGGGACTAAGGAATGAGCAGTTCTTC. This gives the protein CASSYAGLRNEQFF.

In this sample, this clonotype turned up many times. The chain joins TRBV7-9 to TRBJ2-7; D tentatively fits TRBD1 or TRBD2 (5 bases each). Germline CDR1 reads SEHNR; CDR2 reads FQNEAQ (reference sequence). The ends were cut back, 7 bases at V and 4 bases at J, with 11 bases in the middle. The CDR3 loop spans 12 amino acids. CDR3 protein: CASNGAEYEQYF. In DNA form, the CDR3 reads TGTGCCAGCAACGGGGCAGAATACGAGCAGTACTTC.

The V call is TRBV6-5, the J call TRBJ2-1; perhaps TRBD1 as D (6 bases). V was trimmed by 0 bases and J by 6 bases, leaving 15 bases between them. There are 16 residues in the CDR3. The germline CDR1 and CDR2 sequences are MNHEY and SVGAGI. The CDR3 is CASSYSTRGVRNEQFF. The CDR3 nucleotides read TGTGCCAGCAGTTACTCGACCAGGGGCGTCCGCAATGAGCAGTTCTTC.

This clonotype was seen a handful of times. This chain links TRBV20-1 with TRBJ2-7, with TRBD2 matching over 7 bases. Germline-derived CDR1 and CDR2 are DFQATT and SNEGSKA (reference sequence). V gave up 1 base and J gave up 2 bases; unmatched junction bases: 5. The length of the CDR3 is 14 residues. As DNA, the CDR3 is TGCAGTGCTAGAGTTGTAGGGAGGGCCTACGAGCAGTACTTC. Its protein product is CSARVVGRAYEQYF.

The V and J genes are TRBV3-1 and TRBJ1-2; TRBD1 matches at 9 bases. Per germline, CDR1 LGHDT and CDR2 YNNKEL (reference sequence). Trimming cost V 5 bases and J 7 bases; bases outside gene matches: 2. The CDR3 has 12 residues. The CDR3 region has the DNA TGTGCCAGCAGCTTGGACAGGGGTGGCTACACCTTC. Encoded protein: CASSLDRGGYTF.

As concerns this clonotype: Sequence at one end of the junction differs from germline and may be a read error. V usage is TRBV7-9 and J usage is TRBJ1-1; 8 bases are shared with TRBD1. The CDR3 is 14 amino acids. From germline, CDR1 is SEHNR and CDR2 FQNEAQ (reference sequence). In DNA form, the CDR3 reads TGTGCCAGCAGCGCACAGGGGGGGGGCACTGAAACTTTCTTT. It translates to CASSAQGGGTETFF.

This clonotype was observed a few times. The CDR3 loop reads CASSPLGRNEQFF. The CDR3 DNA is TGTGCCAGCAGCCCCCTGGGAAGAAATGAGCAGTTCTTC. V usage is TRBV9 and J usage is TRBJ2-1; D is ambiguous. Germline V CDR1 and CDR2: SGDLS, YYNGEE. V dropped 4 bases and J dropped 7 bases, with 12 bases sitting between them. The CDR3 loop spans 13 amino acids.

The chain employs TRBV29-1 and TRBJ1-3, with 8 bases matching TRBD1. This CDR3 contains 15 residues. Germline loops: CDR1 SQVTM, CDR2 ANQGSEA. V lost 0 bases and J lost 4; bases outside the gene matches: 5. CDR3 in amino acids: CSVEEGRGPGNTIYF. In nucleotides, the CDR3 is TGCAGCGTTGAAGAGGGCAGGGGGCCGGGAAACACCATATATTTT.

This clonotype was detected ten times or more. V and J are TRBV7-6 and TRBJ2-7, with 10 bases matching TRBD2. With V trimmed by 8 bases and J by 2 bases, 6 bases remained unmatched. Germline loops: CDR1 SGHVS, CDR2 FNYEAQ. CDR3 length equals 14 residues. CDR3 DNA: TGTGCCAGCGGCCCTAGCGGGGGCCCCTACGAGCAGTACTTC. Translated: CASGPSGGPYEQYF.

The V call is TRBV15, the J call TRBJ2-3; no definite D call. This CDR3 contains 14 residues. V was trimmed by 8 bases and J by 0 bases, leaving 12 bases between them. Germline V gives CDR1 LNHNV, CDR2 YYDKDF (reference sequence). The CDR3 nucleotides are TGTGCCACCCGGAGAGGAGCTAGCACAGATACGCAGTATTTT. This codes for CATRRGASTDTQYF. The whole variable domain, remainder taken from reference TRBV15 and TRBJ2-3, is DAMVIQNPRYQVTQFGKPVTLSCSQTLNHNVMYWYQQKSSQAPKLLFHYYDKDFNNEADTPDNFQSRRPNTSFCFLDIRSPGLGDTAMYLCATRRGASTDTQYFGPGTRLTVL.

This clonotype was seen a single time. The chain carries TRBV25-1 and TRBJ2-5; D is tentatively TRBD1 or TRBD2 (5 bases each). The CDR3 runs 14 residues. Germline CDR1 MGHDK, CDR2 SYGVNS. Trimming left V 3 bases short and J 4 bases short, with 12 bases between. The CDR3 nucleotides are TGTGCCAGCAGTGATGGCAGGGAGTCAGAGACCCAGTACTTC. Translated, it gives CASSDGRESETQYF.

This clonotype came up a few times. The chain joins TRBV4-3 to TRBJ1-5, with 7 bases lining up with TRBD1. With 0 bases clipped from V and 7 bases from J, the junction kept 6 bases outside the gene matches. This CDR3 has 15 amino acids. Germline CDR1 is LGHNA and CDR2 is YSLEER. CDR3 DNA: TGCGCCAGCAGCCAAGATAGGGCAGGGGGGCAGCCCCAGCATTTT. It specifies CASSQDRAGGQPQHF.

This clonotype was counted only a few times. The chain combines TRBV10-3 with TRBJ1-6, with D unresolved. V was clipped by 0 bases and J by 14 bases, with 11 bases between them. The length of the CDR3 is 13 residues. Looked up from germline, CDR1 is ENHRY and CDR2 is SYGVKD. CDR3 DNA: TGTGCCATCAGTGAGTCGAATCCTTCGGCCCTCCACTTT. This sequence encodes CAISESNPSALHF.

This clonotype was recorded a few times. The V call is TRBV6-2 or TRBV6-3, the J call TRBJ1-5, with D possibly TRBD1 on 6 matching bases. The germline V gene has CDR1 MNHEY and CDR2 SVGEGT. Trimming took off 6 bases at V and 4 bases at J, with 10 bases between the two ends. There are 13 residues in the CDR3. CDR3 coding DNA: TGTGCCAGCAGGGACAGCACTAATCAGCCCCAGCATTTT. It is translated as CASRDSTNQPQHF.

This chain uses TRBV27 with TRBJ2-6; D is unclear. V dropped 10 bases and J dropped 0 bases, with 10 bases sitting between them. The germline CDR1 and CDR2 sequences are MNHEY and SMNVEV (reference sequence). The CDR3 length is 14 residues. The CDR3 DNA follows: TGTGCCACCAAACGGAACTCTGGGGCCAACGTCCTGACTTTC. Amino acids: CATKRNSGANVLTF.

J is TRBJ2-1 and V is TRBV20-1; TRBD2 matches at 10 bases. Judging by the DNA end, TRBJ2-7 fits better; the J call may be wrong. The CDR3 runs to 14 residues. The V gene's germline CDR1 is DFQATT and CDR2 SNEGSKA (reference sequence). The CDR3 nucleotides are TGCAGTGCTAGGAGGACTAGCGGTCGTATGGAGCAGTACTTC. Its translation: CSARRTSGRMEQYF.

In its sample, this clonotype was seen a few times. This clone may be a read error of a much larger clone one base away. CDR3 DNA: TGTGCCAGCAGCCAAGGACTAGCGGGGGCCTATGGGCAGTTCTTC. It encodes CASSQGLAGAYGQFF. The chain carries TRBV4-2 and TRBJ2-1, with 12 positions matching TRBD2. With 1 base clipped from V and 12 bases from J, the junction kept 7 bases outside the gene matches. The CDR3 is 15 residues long. Germline loops: CDR1 LGHNA, CDR2 YNFKEQ.

The rearrangement joins TRBV29-1 to TRBJ2-7; 7 bases line up with TRBD1. V gave up 6 bases and J gave up 2 bases; unmatched junction bases: 7. Germline V gene data show CDR1 as SQVTM and CDR2 as ANQGSEA. This CDR3 spans 13 amino acids. The CDR3 loop reads CSVGERGPYEQYF. The CDR3 coding sequence is TGCAGCGTGGGGGAAAGGGGGCCCTACGAGCAGTACTTC.

This chain links TRBV6-5 with TRBJ1-1, with a possible D match to TRBD1 (5 bases). Between the trimmed V and J ends, which lost 6 bases and 5 bases, there was a span of 7 bases. This CDR3 is 11 amino acids long. Germline V lookup: CDR1 MNHEY, CDR2 SVGAGI. This CDR3 reads CASRQATEAFF. CDR3 bases: TGTGCCAGCAGACAGGCTACTGAAGCTTTCTTT.